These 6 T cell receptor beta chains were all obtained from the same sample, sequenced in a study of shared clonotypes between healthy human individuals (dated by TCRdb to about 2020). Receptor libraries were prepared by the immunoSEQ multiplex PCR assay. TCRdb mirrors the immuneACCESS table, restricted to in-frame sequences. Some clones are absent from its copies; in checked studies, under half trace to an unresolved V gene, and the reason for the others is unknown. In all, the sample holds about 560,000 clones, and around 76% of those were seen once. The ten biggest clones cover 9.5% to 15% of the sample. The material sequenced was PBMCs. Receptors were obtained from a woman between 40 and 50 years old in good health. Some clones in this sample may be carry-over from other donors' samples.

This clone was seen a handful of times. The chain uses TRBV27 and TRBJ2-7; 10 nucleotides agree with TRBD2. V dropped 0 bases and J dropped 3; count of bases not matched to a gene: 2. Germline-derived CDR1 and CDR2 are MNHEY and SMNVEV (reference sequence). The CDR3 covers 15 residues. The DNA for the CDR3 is TGTGCCAGCAGTTTATCTCTAGCGGGAGTCTACGAGCAGTACTTC. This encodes CASSLSLAGVYEQYF.

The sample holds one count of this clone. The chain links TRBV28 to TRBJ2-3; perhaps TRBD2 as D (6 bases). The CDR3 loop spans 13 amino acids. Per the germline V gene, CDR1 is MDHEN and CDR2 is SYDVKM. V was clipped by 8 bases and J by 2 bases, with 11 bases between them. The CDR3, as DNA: TGTGCCAGCGAACCGGGAGTCACAGATACGCAGTATTTT. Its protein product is CASEPGVTDTQYF.

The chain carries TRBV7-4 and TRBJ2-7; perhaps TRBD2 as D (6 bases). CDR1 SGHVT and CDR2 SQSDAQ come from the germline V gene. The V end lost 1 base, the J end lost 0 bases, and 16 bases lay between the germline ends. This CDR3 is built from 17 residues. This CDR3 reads CASSLGPWGENSYEQYF. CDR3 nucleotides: TGTGCCAGCAGCTTAGGGCCGTGGGGGGAGAACTCCTACGAGCAGTACTTC.

The CDR3 loop is CASSLYSGATYEQYF. In DNA form, the CDR3 reads TGTGCCAGTAGTTTATATAGCGGGGCGACCTACGAGCAGTACTTC. The chain carries TRBV19 and TRBJ2-7, with 8 bases identical to TRBD2. Unmatched junction bases numbered 8, after V lost 5 bases and J lost 2 bases. The germline gives CDR1 LNHDA, CDR2 SQIVND (reference sequence). The CDR3 sequence is 15 residues long. Using reference TRBV19 and TRBJ2-7 for the parts outside the CDR3, the full variable domain is DGGITQSPKYLFRKEGQNVTLSCEQNLNHDAMYWYRQDPGQGLRLIYYSQIVNDFQKGDIAEGYSVSREKKESFPLTVTSAQKNPTAFYLCASSLYSGATYEQYFGPGTRLTVT.

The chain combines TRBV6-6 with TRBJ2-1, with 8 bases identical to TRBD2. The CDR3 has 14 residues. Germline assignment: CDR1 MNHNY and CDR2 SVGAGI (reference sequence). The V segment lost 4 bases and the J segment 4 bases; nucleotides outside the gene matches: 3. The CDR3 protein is CASSSSGSYNEQFF. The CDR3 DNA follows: TGTGCCAGCAGTTCCAGCGGGAGTTACAATGAGCAGTTCTTC.

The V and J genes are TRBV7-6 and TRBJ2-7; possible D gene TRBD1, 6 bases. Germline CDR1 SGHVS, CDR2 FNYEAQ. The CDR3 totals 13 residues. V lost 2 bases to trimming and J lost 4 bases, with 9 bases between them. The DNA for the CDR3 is TGTGCCAGCAGCTTAAAACAGGGTTACGAGCAGTACTTC. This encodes CASSLKQGYEQYF.